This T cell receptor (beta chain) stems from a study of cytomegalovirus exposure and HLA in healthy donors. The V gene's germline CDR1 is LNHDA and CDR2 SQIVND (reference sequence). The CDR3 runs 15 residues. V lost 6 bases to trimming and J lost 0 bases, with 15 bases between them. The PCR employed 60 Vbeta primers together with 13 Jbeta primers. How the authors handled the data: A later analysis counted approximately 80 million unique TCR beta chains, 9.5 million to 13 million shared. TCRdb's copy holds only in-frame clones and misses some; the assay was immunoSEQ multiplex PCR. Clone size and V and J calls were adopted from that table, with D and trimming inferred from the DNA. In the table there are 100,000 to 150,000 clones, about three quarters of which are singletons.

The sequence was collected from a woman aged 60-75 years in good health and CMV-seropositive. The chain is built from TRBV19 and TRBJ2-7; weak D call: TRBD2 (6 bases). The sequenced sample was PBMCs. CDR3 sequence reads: CASSPDTGSSYEQYF. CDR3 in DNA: TGTGCCAGTAGCCCAGATACCGGGAGCTCCTACGAGCAGTACTTC.